This TCR beta chain was profiled in a study of blood T cell repertoires in COVID-19. Clones were sequenced by immunoSEQ multiplex PCR, and TCRdb holds only the in-frame ones, with some missing. The sample holds 200,000 to 250,000 clones, about 87% seen once. The sequencing sample was made of peripheral blood. The clonotype was recovered from a man aged 25-45 years with COVID-19, enrolled during active disease.

This CDR3 is CASSQAPGTGELFF. DNA of the CDR3: TGTGCCAGCAGCCAAGCCCCGGGTACCGGGGAGCTGTTTTTT. This sequence joins TRBV5-4 and TRBJ2-2; no reliable D call. This CDR3 has 14 residues. Per germline, CDR1 SGHNT and CDR2 YYREEE (reference sequence). Trimming removed 4 bases at V and 5 bases at J, with 12 bases between. The whole variable domain, filled in from reference TRBV5-4 and TRBJ2-2, reads ETGVTQSPTHLIKTRGQQVTLRCSSQSGHNTVSWYQQALGQGPQFIFQYYREEENGRGNFPPRFSGLQFPNYSSELNVNALELDDSALYLCASSQAPGTGELFFGEGSRLTVL.